The 27 T cell receptor beta chains in this list originate from one sample, sequenced in a study of control samples from healthy donors and cancer patients. Here immunoSEQ multiplex PCR was the method, and the copy in TCRdb shows in-frame clones only, minus some. This table holds around 70,000 clones, about 94% found once. The sample consisted of blood. The receptors stem from a woman in her thirties in good health.

The chain links TRBV20-1 to TRBJ1-1; the D gene is possibly TRBD1 (6 bases). CDR1 and CDR2 from the germline V gene are DFQATT and SNEGSKA (reference sequence). V lost 8 bases, J lost 11 bases, and 18 bases lay in between. The CDR3 loop spans 11 amino acids. CDR3 nucleotide sequence: TGCAGTTCCTTCCTGGCAGGGGCCGCTTTCTTT. It codes for CSSFLAGAAFF.

The chain carries TRBV5-1 and TRBJ2-5; no clear D. Germline V gene data show CDR1 as SGHRS and CDR2 as YFSETQ. The CDR3 spans 14 residues. The V end was cut by 0 bases, the J end by 4 bases, with 10 bases between. The CDR3 is CASSLVVFSETQYF. CDR3 DNA sequence: TGCGCCAGCAGCTTGGTGGTCTTTTCAGAGACCCAGTACTTC.

This clone appeared once. The chain employs TRBV9 and TRBJ2-7; D possibly corresponds to TRBD2 (6 bases). CDR1 SGDLS and CDR2 YYNGEE come from the germline V gene. The CDR3 has 15 amino acids. V lost 0 bases to trimming and J lost 0 bases, with 10 bases between them. The CDR3 DNA reads as TGTGCCAGCAGCGTAGAGGAGGGAAGCTCCTACGAGCAGTACTTC. It encodes CASSVEEGSSYEQYF.

This rearrangement joins TRBV11-1 to TRBJ1-1; D uncertain. The length of the CDR3 is 11 residues. Trimming shortened V by 4 bases and J by 8 bases, and 8 bases separated the two germline ends. From germline, CDR1 is SGHAT and CDR2 FQDESV (reference sequence). The CDR3 region has the DNA TGTGCCAGCAGCTCGGGCCTAGAAGCTTTCTTT. Amino acids: CASSSGLEAFF.

This clone occurred once. The rearrangement joins TRBV9 to TRBJ1-5; D remains ambiguous. V lost 0 bases to trimming and J lost 0 bases, with 19 bases between them. Germline V gives CDR1 SGDLS, CDR2 YYNGEE. This CDR3 region has 19 residues. CDR3 sequence reads: CASSVVDFSGIYSNQPQHF. DNA for the CDR3: TGTGCCAGCAGCGTAGTGGATTTCTCGGGGATATATAGCAATCAGCCCCAGCATTTT.

This clone came up once. This rearrangement joins TRBV30 to TRBJ2-3; D unresolved. Germline V gene data show CDR1 as GTSNPN and CDR2 as SVGIG (reference sequence). The V end lost 2 bases, the J end lost 3 bases, and 9 bases lay between the germline ends. This CDR3 has 13 amino acids. CDR3 sequence: CAWSYHDTDTQYF. CDR3 bases: TGTGCCTGGAGTTATCACGATACAGATACGCAGTATTTT.

The chain recombines TRBV2 with TRBJ1-1; perhaps TRBD1 as D (5 bases). The germline V gene encodes CDR1 SNHLY and CDR2 FYNNEI. V was trimmed by 10 bases and J by 0 bases, leaving 12 bases between them. The CDR3 has 13 residues. As DNA, the CDR3 is TGTGCCACCGCCGGGACGGTGAACACTGAAGCTTTCTTT. Translation: CATAGTVNTEAFF.

This chain connects TRBV5-6 to TRBJ1-6; D remains ambiguous. Trimming pared 5 bases from V and 9 bases from J, leaving 15 bases between. Per the germline V gene, CDR1 is SGHDT and CDR2 is YYEEEE. The CDR3 is made up of 14 amino acids. CDR3 protein: CASRSEGLSSPLHF. CDR3 coding DNA: TGTGCCAGCAGATCTGAGGGATTGAGTTCACCCCTCCACTTT.

About this clone itself: Other DNA sequences in the same sample also yield this CDR3. The V and J genes are TRBV12-3 or TRBV12-4 and TRBJ1-2; possibly TRBD1 for D (5 bases). This CDR3 comprises 12 residues. The V end was cut by 6 bases, the J end by 5 bases, with 10 bases between. The CDR3 DNA reads as TGTGCCAGCAGCTCGGGGGGGTATGGCTACACCTTC. Amino acids: CASSSGGYGYTF.

The chain uses TRBV19 and TRBJ2-1; 8 bases are a match to TRBD1. The junction had 7 bases not matched to a gene; V was cut back by 5 bases and J by 4 bases. CDR1 is LNHDA, CDR2 SQIVND, per germline (reference sequence). The CDR3 sequence is 15 residues long. CDR3 nucleotides: TGTGCCAGTAGTCCGCGGACAGGGCGTTACAATGAGCAGTTCTTC. It codes for CASSPRTGRYNEQFF.

The V gene is TRBV18, the J gene TRBJ2-7; D is ambiguous. Germline CDR1 reads KGHSH; CDR2 reads LQKENI. CDR3 length: 13 amino acids. Trimming took off 1 base at V and 7 bases at J, with 11 bases between the two ends. CDR3 in amino acids: CASSPQSTAEQYV. The CDR3, as DNA: TGTGCCAGCTCACCACAATCAACGGCTGAGCAGTACGTC.

This clone has only one observation. This chain joins TRBV10-3 and TRBJ2-3, with 11 bases lining up with TRBD2. V shed 5 bases, J shed 1 base, and the junction held 14 bases outside the gene matches. Germline V gene sequence: CDR1 ENHRY, CDR2 SYGVKD. This CDR3 has 19 amino acids. CDR3 DNA sequence: TGTGCCATCAGTAGAGCTCTAGCGGGGGGCCAAGCACGCACAGATACGCAGTATTTT. Residues: CAISRALAGGQARTDTQYF.

This clone occurred once. The rearrangement joins TRBV6-2 or TRBV6-3 to TRBJ2-1; 10 nucleotides agree with TRBD1. V gave up 4 bases and J gave up 8 bases; unmatched junction bases: 5. This CDR3 has 14 amino acids. Germline V CDR1 and CDR2: MNHEY, SVGEGT. DNA for the CDR3: TGTGCCAGCAGTTTGGGACAGGGGCTCGATGAGCAGTTCTTC. Translating gives CASSLGQGLDEQFF.

The rearrangement joins TRBV7-2 to TRBJ2-2, with D unresolved. V shed 4 bases and J shed 4 bases, with 4 bases lying between them. From germline, CDR1 is SGHTA and CDR2 FQGNSA. This CDR3 region has 12 residues. The CDR3 here is CASSYTTGELFF. The CDR3 DNA reads TGTGCCAGCAGCTATACCACCGGGGAGCTGTTTTTT.

This chain joins TRBV19 and TRBJ1-1, with D unclear. Germline V lookup: CDR1 LNHDA, CDR2 SQIVND (reference sequence). CDR3 size: 13 residues. The V and J ends lost 0 bases and 1 base respectively, with 3 bases between them. The CDR3 spells CASSIEGNTEAFF. The CDR3, as DNA: TGTGCCAGTAGTATAGAAGGGAACACTGAAGCTTTCTTT.

CDR3 DNA: TGTGCCAGCAGTCCCCGGGCAGAATCCTACGAGCAGTACTTC. It specifies CASSPRAESYEQYF. This sequence joins TRBV6-6 and TRBJ2-7; D gene ambiguous. Germline lookup yields CDR1 MNHNY and CDR2 SVGAGI (reference sequence). V dropped 5 bases and J dropped 1 base, with 12 bases sitting between them. This CDR3 contains 14 residues.

The genes are TRBV7-8 and TRBJ2-7, with a weak D call TRBD1 (5 bases). The CDR3 is 15 amino acids. V was trimmed by 3 bases and J by 4 bases, leaving 16 bases between them. Germline V CDR1 and CDR2: SGHVS, FQNEAQ. CDR3 region: CASSFDRTMNYEQYV. The CDR3 DNA reads TGTGCCAGCAGCTTTGACCGGACAATGAATTACGAGCAGTACGTC.

This rearrangement joins TRBV9 to TRBJ1-1; 9 bases agree with TRBD1. The CDR3 has 15 amino acids. CDR1 SGDLS and CDR2 YYNGEE come from the germline V gene. V gave up 4 bases and J gave up 1 base; unmatched junction bases: 5. The CDR3 coding sequence is TGTGCCAGCAGCCAAGGGGGACAGGGGAACACTGAAGCTTTCTTT. As protein: CASSQGGQGNTEAFF.

This clone was detected once. The V gene is TRBV13, the J gene TRBJ1-3; D gene uncertain. V was shortened by 1 base and J by 0 bases, with 13 bases between the two germline ends. This CDR3 is built from 17 residues. CDR1 and CDR2 from the germline V gene are PRHDT and FYEKMQ (reference sequence). The CDR3 here is CASSLVIGRTSGNTIYF. CDR3 DNA sequence: TGTGCCAGCAGCTTAGTAATCGGGCGCACCTCTGGAAACACCATATATTTT.

The CDR3 region is CASSVERGYGYTF. Here the CDR3 DNA reads TGTGCCAGCAGTGTGGAGAGGGGCTATGGCTACACCTTC. This chain connects TRBV2 to TRBJ1-2, with a weak D call TRBD1 (5 bases). V was clipped by 4 bases and J by 4 bases, with 10 bases between them. This CDR3 is 13 amino acids long. Looked up from germline, CDR1 is SNHLY and CDR2 is FYNNEI.

The chain uses TRBV7-9 and TRBJ1-1; D unclear. The V gene's germline CDR1 is SEHNR and CDR2 FQNEAQ (reference sequence). Trimming took off 7 bases at V and 0 bases at J, with 15 bases between the two ends. CDR3 length: 15 residues. CDR3 in amino acids: CASTQLGILNTEAFF. The CDR3 DNA reads as TGTGCCAGCACCCAGTTGGGGATATTGAACACTGAAGCTTTCTTT. Supplemented by reference TRBV7-9 and TRBJ1-1, the full variable domain reads DTGVSQNPRHKITKRGQNVTFRCDPISEHNRLYWYRQTLGQGPEFLTYFQNEAQLEKSRLLSDRFSAERPKGSFSTLEIQRTEQGDSAMYLCASTQLGILNTEAFFGQGTRLTVV.

The genes are TRBV9 and TRBJ1-4; D perhaps matches TRBD1 (5 bases). V lost 0 bases and J lost 0, with 9 bases in between. The CDR3 loop spans 16 amino acids. Looked up from germline, CDR1 is SGDLS and CDR2 is YYNGEE. This CDR3 reads CASSVGDFATNEKLFF. The CDR3 DNA follows: TGTGCCAGCAGCGTAGGGGACTTCGCAACTAATGAAAAACTGTTTTTT. The full variable domain, its missing parts supplied by reference TRBV9 and TRBJ1-4, is DSGVTQTPKHLITATGQRVTLRCSPRSGDLSVYWYQQSLDQGLQFLIQYYNGEERAKGNILERFSAQQFPDLHSELNLSSLELGDSALYFCASSVGDFATNEKLFFGSGTQLSVL.

The CDR3 region has the DNA TGTGCCAGCAGCCCGGGACAGGACCACACTGAAGCTTTCTTT. As protein: CASSPGQDHTEAFF. This rearrangement joins TRBV13 to TRBJ1-1; TRBD1 agrees at 8 bases. The CDR3 is made up of 14 amino acids. Germline values: CDR1 PRHDT, CDR2 FYEKMQ (reference sequence). V shed 5 bases and J 3 bases; nucleotides not matched to a gene: 5.

This clone was recorded a few times. The V gene is TRBV4-1, the J gene TRBJ1-3; D is ambiguous. V was clipped by 0 bases and J by 4 bases, with 10 bases between them. The CDR3 extends over 15 amino acids. Germline V CDR1 and CDR2: MGHRA, YSYEKL. CDR3 protein: CASSQDEGSGNTIYF. The CDR3 nucleotides are TGCGCCAGCAGCCAAGATGAAGGATCCGGAAACACCATATATTTT.

This clone came up a few times. The genes are TRBV19 and TRBJ1-2; 7 positions agree with TRBD1. The V and J ends lost 3 bases and 7 bases, in that order; junction bases with no gene match: 5. Germline V gene lookup returns CDR1 LNHDA and CDR2 SQIVND (reference sequence). The CDR3 has 13 residues. CDR3 sequence reads: CASSIPTGSGYTF. For the CDR3, the DNA is TGTGCCAGTAGTATTCCGACAGGGAGTGGCTACACCTTC.

This chain uses TRBV9 with TRBJ1-6, with unresolved D. This CDR3 region has 15 residues. Trimming pared 0 bases from V and 5 bases from J, leaving 9 bases between. Germline lookup yields CDR1 SGDLS and CDR2 YYNGEE. Here the CDR3 DNA reads TGTGCCAGCAGCGTAGGGGATAGGAATAATTCACCCCTCCACTTT. This gives the protein CASSVGDRNNSPLHF.

This clone was observed a few times. V and J are TRBV2 and TRBJ1-1; D gene ambiguous. Germline CDR1 reads SNHLY; CDR2 reads FYNNEI. V was cut by 9 bases and J by 4 bases, with 12 bases left in between. The CDR3 runs to 12 residues. CDR3 nucleotides: TGTGCCAGTAAGTATGACGTCACTGAAGCTTTCTTT. Translation: CASKYDVTEAFF.